The 2 T cell receptor beta chains given below trace back to one sample, sequenced in a study of blood T cells in healthy people across ages. Through a sample-barcoded 5' primer and a J-beta primer mix, a second PCR was run for roughly 7 to 11 cycles. TCRdb processed the 5' RACE reads anew with MiXCR; each CDR3 protein has one entry. Found here are roughly 410,000 distinct CDR3 sequences, roughly half of them singletons; the top ten hold under 65%. Sequencing was performed on blood. All receptors come from a man between 60 and 75 years old in good health.

This clonotype was observed a handful of times. This chain uses TRBV18 with TRBJ2-7; TRBD1 matches at 7 bases. The germline gives CDR1 KGHSH, CDR2 LQKENI. V gave up 5 bases and J gave up 4 bases; unmatched junction bases: 8. The CDR3 extends over 14 amino acids. The CDR3 DNA is TGTGCCAGCTCAAACCCGGCAGGGGGATACGAGCAGTACTTC. Amino acids: CASSNPAGGYEQYF.

This chain joins TRBV27 and TRBJ2-5; 8 positions agree with TRBD1. The J call may be faulty, since TRBJ2-7 better matches the DNA end. This CDR3 is built from 16 residues. From germline, CDR1 is MNHEY and CDR2 SMNVEV (reference sequence). CDR3 amino acids: CASSGNRRDRYYEQYF. CDR3 in DNA: TGTGCCAGCAGTGGAAACCGTCGGGACAGGTACTACGAGCAGTACTTC.